The T cell receptor (beta chain) under discussion was sequenced for a study of T cells in tumors after PD-1 blockade. Some clones are missing from TCRdb's copy, which holds only in-frame ones; the method was immunoSEQ multiplex PCR. The sample shows about 33,000 clones, roughly 78% of them seen only once. Per germline, CDR1 SGHTA and CDR2 FQGTGA. Unmatched junction bases numbered 9, after V lost 5 bases and J lost 12 bases. CDR3 length: 13 amino acids. This clone came up once. The receptor comes from a human donor with basal cell carcinoma. The chain recombines TRBV7-3 with TRBJ2-1; 8 bases map to TRBD2. This specimen consisted of PBMCs, obtained before anti-PD-1 treatment. The CDR3 region is CASSPGGGVRQFF. The CDR3 DNA reads TGTGCCAGCAGCCCCGGGGGGGGAGTAAGGCAGTTCTTC.